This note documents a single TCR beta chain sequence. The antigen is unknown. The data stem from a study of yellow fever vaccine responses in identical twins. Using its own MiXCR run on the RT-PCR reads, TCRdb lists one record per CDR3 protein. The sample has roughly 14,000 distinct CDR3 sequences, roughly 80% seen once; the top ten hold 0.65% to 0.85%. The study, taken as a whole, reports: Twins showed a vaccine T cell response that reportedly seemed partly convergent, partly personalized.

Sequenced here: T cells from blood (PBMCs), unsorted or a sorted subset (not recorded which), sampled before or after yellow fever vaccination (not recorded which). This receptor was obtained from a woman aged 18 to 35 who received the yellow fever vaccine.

The chain's CDR3 is CSDRGLNTEAFF. The CDR3 nucleotides read TGCAGCGATAGGGGCCTGAACACTGAAGCTTTCTTT. The chain is built from TRBV29-1 and TRBJ1-1; D possibly corresponds to TRBD1 (5 bases). The CDR3 totals 12 residues. Germline values: CDR1 SQVTM, CDR2 ANQGSEA. V lost 7 bases and J lost 0, with 9 bases in between.